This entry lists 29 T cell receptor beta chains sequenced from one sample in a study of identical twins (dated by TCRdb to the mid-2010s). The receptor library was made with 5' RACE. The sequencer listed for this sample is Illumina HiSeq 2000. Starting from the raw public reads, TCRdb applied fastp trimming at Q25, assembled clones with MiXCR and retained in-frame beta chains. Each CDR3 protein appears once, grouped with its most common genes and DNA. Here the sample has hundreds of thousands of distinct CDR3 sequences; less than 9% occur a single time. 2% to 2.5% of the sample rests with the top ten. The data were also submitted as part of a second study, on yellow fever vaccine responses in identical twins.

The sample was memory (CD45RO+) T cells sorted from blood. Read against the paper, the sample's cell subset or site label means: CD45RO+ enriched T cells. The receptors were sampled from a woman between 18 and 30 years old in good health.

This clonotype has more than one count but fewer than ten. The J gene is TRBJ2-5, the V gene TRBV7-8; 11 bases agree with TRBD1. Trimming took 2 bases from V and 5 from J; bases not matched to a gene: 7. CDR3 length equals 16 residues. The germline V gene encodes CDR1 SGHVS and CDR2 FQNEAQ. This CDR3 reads CASSLSRTGGWETQYF. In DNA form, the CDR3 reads TGTGCCAGCAGCTTATCGCGGACAGGGGGCTGGGAGACCCAGTACTTC.

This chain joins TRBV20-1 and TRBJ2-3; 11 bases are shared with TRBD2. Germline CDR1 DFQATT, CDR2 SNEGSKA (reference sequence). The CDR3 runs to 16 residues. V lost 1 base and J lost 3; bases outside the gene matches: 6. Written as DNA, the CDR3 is TGCAGTGCTAGAGTTAGCGGGGGGGCCGGAACAGATACGCAGTATTTT. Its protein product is CSARVSGGAGTDTQYF.

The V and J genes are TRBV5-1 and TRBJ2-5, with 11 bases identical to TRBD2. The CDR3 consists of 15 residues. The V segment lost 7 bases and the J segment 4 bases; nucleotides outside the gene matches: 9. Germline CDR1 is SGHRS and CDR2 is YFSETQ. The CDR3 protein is CASGPGTSGLETQYF. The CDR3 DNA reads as TGCGCCAGCGGTCCCGGGACTAGCGGTTTAGAGACCCAGTACTTC.

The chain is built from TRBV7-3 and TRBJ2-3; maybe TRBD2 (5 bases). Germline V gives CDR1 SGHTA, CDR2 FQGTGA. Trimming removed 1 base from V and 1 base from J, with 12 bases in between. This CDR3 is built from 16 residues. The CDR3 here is CASSLIAARGTDTQYF. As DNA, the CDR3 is TGTGCCAGCAGCTTAATTGCAGCGAGGGGCACAGATACGCAGTATTTT.

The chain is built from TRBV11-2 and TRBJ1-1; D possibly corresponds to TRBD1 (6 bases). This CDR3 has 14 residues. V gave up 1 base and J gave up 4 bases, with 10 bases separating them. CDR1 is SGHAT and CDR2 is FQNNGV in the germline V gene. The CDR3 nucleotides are TGTGCCAGCAGCTTAGCAGGGGAAAGCACTGAAGCTTTCTTT. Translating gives CASSLAGESTEAFF.

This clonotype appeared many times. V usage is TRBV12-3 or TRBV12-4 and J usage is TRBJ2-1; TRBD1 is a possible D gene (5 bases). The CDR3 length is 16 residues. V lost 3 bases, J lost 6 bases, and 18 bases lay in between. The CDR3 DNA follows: TGTGCCAGCAGTTTTCGGACCCCCCGCCAGGGCAATGAGCAGTTCTTC. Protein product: CASSFRTPRQGNEQFF.

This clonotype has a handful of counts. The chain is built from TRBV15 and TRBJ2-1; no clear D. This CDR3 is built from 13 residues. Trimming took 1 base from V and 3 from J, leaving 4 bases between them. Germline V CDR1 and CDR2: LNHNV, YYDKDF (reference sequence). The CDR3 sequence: CATSRGIYNEQFF. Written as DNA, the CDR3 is TGTGCCACCAGCAGAGGGATCTACAATGAGCAGTTCTTC.

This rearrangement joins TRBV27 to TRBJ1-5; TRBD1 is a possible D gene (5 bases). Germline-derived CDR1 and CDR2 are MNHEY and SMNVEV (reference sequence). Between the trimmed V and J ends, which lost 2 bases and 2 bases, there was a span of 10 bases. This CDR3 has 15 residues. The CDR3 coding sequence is TGTGCCAGCAGTTTAGGGGGGGGTCGCAATCAGCCCCAGCATTTT. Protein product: CASSLGGGRNQPQHF.

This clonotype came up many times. CDR3 residues: CASSLKSGSGNTIYF. The CDR3 DNA follows: TGTGCCAGCAGCCTAAAGTCGGGTTCTGGAAACACCATATATTTT. The V gene is TRBV3-1, the J gene TRBJ1-3; no clear D. CDR1 and CDR2 (germline): LGHDT, YNNKEL (reference sequence). V was shortened by 4 bases and J by 1 base, with 11 bases between the two germline ends. This CDR3 has 15 residues.

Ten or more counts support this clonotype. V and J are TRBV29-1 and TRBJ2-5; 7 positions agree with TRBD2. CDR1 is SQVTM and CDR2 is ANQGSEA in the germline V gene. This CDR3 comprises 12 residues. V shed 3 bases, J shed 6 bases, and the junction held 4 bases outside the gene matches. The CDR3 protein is CSVDGGRQTQYF. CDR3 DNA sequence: TGCAGCGTTGATGGCGGGAGACAGACCCAGTACTTC.

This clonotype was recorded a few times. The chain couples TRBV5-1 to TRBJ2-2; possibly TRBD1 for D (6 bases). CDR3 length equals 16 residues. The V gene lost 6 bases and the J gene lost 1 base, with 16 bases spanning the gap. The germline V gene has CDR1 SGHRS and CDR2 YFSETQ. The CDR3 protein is CASTTRGYGNTGELFF. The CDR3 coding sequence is TGCGCCAGCACGACCAGGGGATACGGGAACACCGGGGAGCTGTTTTTT.

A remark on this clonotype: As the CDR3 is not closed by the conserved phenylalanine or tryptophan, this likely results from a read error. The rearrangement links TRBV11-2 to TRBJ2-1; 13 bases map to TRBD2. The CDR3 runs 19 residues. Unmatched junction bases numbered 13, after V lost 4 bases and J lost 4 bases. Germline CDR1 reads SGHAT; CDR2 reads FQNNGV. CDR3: CASSSPTSGGALTYNEQFS. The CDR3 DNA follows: TGTGCCAGCAGCTCCCCCACTAGCGGGGGGGCGTTAACGTACAATGAGCAGTTCTCC.

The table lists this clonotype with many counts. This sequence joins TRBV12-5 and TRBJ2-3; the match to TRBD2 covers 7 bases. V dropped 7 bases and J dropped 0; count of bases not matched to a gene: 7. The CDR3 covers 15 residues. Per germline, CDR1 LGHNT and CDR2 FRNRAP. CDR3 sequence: CASALSGQSTDTQYF. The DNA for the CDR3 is TGTGCTAGTGCCCTTAGCGGGCAAAGCACAGATACGCAGTATTTT.

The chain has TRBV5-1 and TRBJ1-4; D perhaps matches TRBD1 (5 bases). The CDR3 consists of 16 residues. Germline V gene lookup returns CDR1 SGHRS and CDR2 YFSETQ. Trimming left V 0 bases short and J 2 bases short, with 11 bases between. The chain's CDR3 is CASSLALGDTNEKLFF. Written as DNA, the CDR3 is TGCGCCAGCAGCTTGGCCTTGGGGGATACTAATGAAAAACTGTTTTTT.

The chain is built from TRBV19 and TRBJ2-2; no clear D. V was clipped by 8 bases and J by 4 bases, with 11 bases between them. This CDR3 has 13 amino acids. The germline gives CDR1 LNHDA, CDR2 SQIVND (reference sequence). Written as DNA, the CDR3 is TGTGCCAGTGATAGATCTGGCACCGGGGAGCTGTTTTTT. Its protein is CASDRSGTGELFF. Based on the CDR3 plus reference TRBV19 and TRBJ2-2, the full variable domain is DGGITQSPKYLFRKEGQNVTLSCEQNLNHDAMYWYRQDPGQGLRLIYYSQIVNDFQKGDIAEGYSVSREKKESFPLTVTSAQKNPTAFYLCASDRSGTGELFFGEGSRLTVL.

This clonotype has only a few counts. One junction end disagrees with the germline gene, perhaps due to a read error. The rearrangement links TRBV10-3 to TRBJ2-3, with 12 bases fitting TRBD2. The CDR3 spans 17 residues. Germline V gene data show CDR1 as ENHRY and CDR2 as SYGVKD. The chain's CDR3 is CASSESSGGARADTQYF. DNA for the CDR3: TGTGCCAGCAGTGAGTCTAGCGGGGGGGCCCGGGCAGATACGCAGTATTTT.

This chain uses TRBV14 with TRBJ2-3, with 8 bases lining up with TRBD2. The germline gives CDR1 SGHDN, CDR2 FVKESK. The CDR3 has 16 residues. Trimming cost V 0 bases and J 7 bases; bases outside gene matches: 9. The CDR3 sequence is CASSQDMGLVVHTQYF. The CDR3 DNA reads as TGTGCCAGCAGCCAAGATATGGGACTAGTGGTACATACGCAGTATTTT.

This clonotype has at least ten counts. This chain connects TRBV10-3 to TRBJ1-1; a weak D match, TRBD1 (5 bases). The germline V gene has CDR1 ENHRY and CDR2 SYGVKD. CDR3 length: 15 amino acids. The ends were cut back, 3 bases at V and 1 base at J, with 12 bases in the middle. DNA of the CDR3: TGTGCCATCAGTGACTCTACAGGTCCGAACACTGAAGCTTTCTTT. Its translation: CAISDSTGPNTEAFF.

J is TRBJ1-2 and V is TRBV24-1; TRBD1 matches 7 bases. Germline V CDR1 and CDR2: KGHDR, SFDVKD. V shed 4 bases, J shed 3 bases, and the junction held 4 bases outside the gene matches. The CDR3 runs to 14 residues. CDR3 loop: CATSEAGTDYGYTF. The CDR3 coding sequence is TGTGCCACCAGTGAGGCCGGGACAGACTATGGCTACACCTTC.

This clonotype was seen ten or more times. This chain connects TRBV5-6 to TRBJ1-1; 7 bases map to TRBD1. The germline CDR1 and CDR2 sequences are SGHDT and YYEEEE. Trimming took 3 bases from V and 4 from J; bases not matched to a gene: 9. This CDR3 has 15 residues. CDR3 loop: CASSSDRVSGTEAFF. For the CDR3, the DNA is TGTGCCAGCAGCTCCGACAGGGTTTCTGGCACTGAAGCTTTCTTT.

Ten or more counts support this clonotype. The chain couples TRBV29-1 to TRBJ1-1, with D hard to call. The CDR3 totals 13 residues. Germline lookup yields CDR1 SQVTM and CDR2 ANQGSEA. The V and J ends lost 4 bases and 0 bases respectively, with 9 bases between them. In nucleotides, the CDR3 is TGCAGCGTTGTTGGCCGGTTGAACACTGAAGCTTTCTTT. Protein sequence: CSVVGRLNTEAFF. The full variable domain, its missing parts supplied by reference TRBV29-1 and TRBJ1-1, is SAVISQKPSRDICQRGTSLTIQCQVDSQVTMMFWYRQQPGQSLTLIATANQGSEATYESGFVIDKFPISRPNLTFSTLTVSNMSPEDSSIYLCSVVGRLNTEAFFGQGTRLTVV.

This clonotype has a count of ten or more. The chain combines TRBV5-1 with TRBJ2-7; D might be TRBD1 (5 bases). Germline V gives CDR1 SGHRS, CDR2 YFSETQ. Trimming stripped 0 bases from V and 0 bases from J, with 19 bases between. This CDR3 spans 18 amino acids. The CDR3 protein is CASSLGDGRARSSYEQYV. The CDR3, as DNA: TGCGCCAGCAGCTTGGGGGATGGCAGGGCCCGTTCCTCCTACGAGCAGTACGTC.

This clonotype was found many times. The CDR3 loop reads CASSQDQVREQFF. The DNA for the CDR3 is TGTGCCAGCAGCCAAGATCAGGTTAGGGAGCAGTTCTTC. V is TRBV3-1 and J is TRBJ2-1; D is ambiguous. Trimming pared 0 bases from V and 10 bases from J, leaving 10 bases between. The CDR3 is 13 residues long. In germline, CDR1 is LGHDT, CDR2 YNNKEL (reference sequence).

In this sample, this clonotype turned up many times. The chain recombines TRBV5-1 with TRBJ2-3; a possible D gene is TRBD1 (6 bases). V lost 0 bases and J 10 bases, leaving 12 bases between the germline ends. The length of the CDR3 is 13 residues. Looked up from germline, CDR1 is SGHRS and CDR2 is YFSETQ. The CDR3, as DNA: TGCGCCAGCAGCTTGGACCGACAGGCCCCGCAGTATTTT. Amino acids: CASSLDRQAPQYF. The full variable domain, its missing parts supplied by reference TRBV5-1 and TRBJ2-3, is KAGVTQTPRYLIKTRGQQVTLSCSPISGHRSVSWYQQTPGQGLQFLFEYFSETQRNKGNFPGRFSGRQFSNSRSEMNVSTLELGDSALYLCASSLDRQAPQYFGPGTRLTVL.

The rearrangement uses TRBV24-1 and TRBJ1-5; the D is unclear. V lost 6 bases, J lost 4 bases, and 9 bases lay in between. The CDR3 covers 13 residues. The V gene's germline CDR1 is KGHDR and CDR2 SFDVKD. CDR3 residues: CATSPGWNQPQHF. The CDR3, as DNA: TGTGCCACCAGTCCGGGGTGGAATCAGCCCCAGCATTTT.

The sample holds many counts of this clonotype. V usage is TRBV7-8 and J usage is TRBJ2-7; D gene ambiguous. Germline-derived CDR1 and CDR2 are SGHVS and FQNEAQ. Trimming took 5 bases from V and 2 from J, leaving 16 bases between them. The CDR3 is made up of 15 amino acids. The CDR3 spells CASSQKGLRAYEQYF. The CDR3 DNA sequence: TGTGCCAGCAGCCAAAAGGGTCTTCGAGCCTACGAGCAGTACTTC.

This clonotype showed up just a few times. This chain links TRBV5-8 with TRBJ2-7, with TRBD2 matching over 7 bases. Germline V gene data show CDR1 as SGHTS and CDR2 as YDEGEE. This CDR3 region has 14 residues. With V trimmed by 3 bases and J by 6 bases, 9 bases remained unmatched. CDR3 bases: TGTGCCAGCAGCTGGGGAGGGGAGCCCTCCGAGCAGTACTTC. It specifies CASSWGGEPSEQYF. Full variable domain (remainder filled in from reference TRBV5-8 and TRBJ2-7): EAGVTQSPTHLIKTRGQQATLRCSPISGHTSVYWYQQALGLGLQFLLWYDEGEERNRGNFPPRFSGRQFPNYSSELNVNALELEDSALYLCASSWGGEPSEQYFGPGTRLTVT.

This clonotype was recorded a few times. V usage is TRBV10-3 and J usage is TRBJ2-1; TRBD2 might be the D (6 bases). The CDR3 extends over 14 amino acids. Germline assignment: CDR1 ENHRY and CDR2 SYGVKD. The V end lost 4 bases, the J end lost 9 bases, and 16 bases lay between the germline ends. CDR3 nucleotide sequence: TGTGCCATCAGTGGGGGGACGCACGGGGGTGAGCAGTTCTTC. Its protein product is CAISGGTHGGEQFF.

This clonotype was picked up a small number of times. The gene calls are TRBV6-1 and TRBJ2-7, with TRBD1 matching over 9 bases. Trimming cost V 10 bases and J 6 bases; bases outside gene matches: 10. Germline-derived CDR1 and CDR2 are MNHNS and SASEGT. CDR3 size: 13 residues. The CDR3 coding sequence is TGTGCCATCGAGGGGGACAGGGTTGTCGAGCAGTACGTC. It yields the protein CAIEGDRVVEQYV.